This T cell receptor beta chain was observed in a study of blood T cell repertoires in COVID-19. Study-wide background: COVID-19 samples from acute and convalescent phases originated in the United States, Italy and Spain.

The ends were cut back, 5 bases at V and 5 bases at J, with 15 bases in the middle. The CDR3 runs 14 residues. Germline V gene lookup returns CDR1 SEHNR and CDR2 FQNEAQ (reference sequence). Donors were grouped by their self-reported clinical history. What the recovered Cohort 3 donors had was two negative PCRs, clearance, or symptom resolution. Authors' methods: Reference gene primer amplification yielded estimated nucleated cell counts. TCRdb's table, derived via immunoSEQ multiplex PCR, lists solely in-frame clones and lacks some. The D gene and trimming were derived from the DNA, and the V and J assignments and clone size from that table. The data show 150,000 to 200,000 clones, roughly 80% seen once.

The receptor was isolated from a man aged 40-49 years who had recovered from COVID-19. The rearrangement joins TRBV7-9 to TRBJ1-2, with D hard to call. The sequenced material came from PBMCs or T cells enriched from blood (not recorded which). Here the CDR3 DNA reads TGTGCCAGCAGCAACCTCGGGGAGAATTATGGCTACACCTTC. As protein: CASSNLGENYGYTF.